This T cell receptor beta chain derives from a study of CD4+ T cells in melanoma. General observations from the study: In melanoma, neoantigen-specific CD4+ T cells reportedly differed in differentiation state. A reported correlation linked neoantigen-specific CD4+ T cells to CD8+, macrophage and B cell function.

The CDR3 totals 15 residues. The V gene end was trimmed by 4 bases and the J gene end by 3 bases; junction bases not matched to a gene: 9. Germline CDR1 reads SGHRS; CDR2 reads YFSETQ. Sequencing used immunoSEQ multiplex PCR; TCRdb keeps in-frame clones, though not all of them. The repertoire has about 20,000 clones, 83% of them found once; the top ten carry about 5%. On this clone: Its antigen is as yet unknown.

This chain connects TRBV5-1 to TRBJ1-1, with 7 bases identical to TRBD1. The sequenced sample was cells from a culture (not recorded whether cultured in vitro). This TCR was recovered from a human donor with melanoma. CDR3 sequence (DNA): TGCGCCAGCAGCCTCCAGGGGGGCGTGGACACTGAAGCTTTCTTT. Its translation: CASSLQGGVDTEAFF.